This passage covers 30 T cell receptor beta chains from one sample sequenced in a study of blood T cell repertoires in COVID-19. Assay: immunoSEQ multiplex PCR; the TCRdb copy retains only in-frame clones and omits some. The table lists 65,000 to 70,000 clones, around 88% of them singletons. The specimen was peripheral blood. All receptors derive from a man aged 40-49 years with COVID-19, enrolled during active disease.

The chain couples TRBV5-1 to TRBJ1-4, with D tentatively TRBD1 (6 bases). The length of the CDR3 is 16 residues. CDR1 is SGHRS and CDR2 is YFSETQ in the germline V gene. Trimming took off 1 base at V and 1 base at J, with 11 bases between the two ends. CDR3 amino acids: CASSLTLQGTNEKLFF. DNA for the CDR3: TGCGCCAGCAGCTTGACGTTACAGGGAACTAATGAAAAACTGTTTTTT.

This chain uses TRBV7-2 with TRBJ2-1, with TRBD2 identical over 12 bases. V was pared by 5 bases and J by 0 bases, with 5 bases of the junction left unmatched. The V gene's germline CDR1 is SGHTA and CDR2 FQGNSA. The CDR3 is 17 residues long. In DNA form, the CDR3 reads TGTGCCAGCAGCGCCACTAGCGGGGGGAGCTCCTACAATGAGCAGTTCTTC. It encodes CASSATSGGSSYNEQFF.

The CDR3 DNA reads TGTGCCAGCAGCGCCCGTGAGCCGGGACTAGGGACCCAGTACTTC. This gives the protein CASSAREPGLGTQYF. The rearrangement uses TRBV9 and TRBJ2-5; 8 positions match TRBD2. The CDR3 runs 15 residues. The germline gives CDR1 SGDLS, CDR2 YYNGEE. The J segment lost 7 bases and the V segment lost 3 bases, leaving 11 bases of the junction unmatched.

For the CDR3, the DNA is TGCGCCAGCAGTGCCGGGTCCGATGGAAACACCATATATTTT. Its protein product is CASSAGSDGNTIYF. The chain combines TRBV10-1 with TRBJ1-3; D uncertain. Germline lookup yields CDR1 WNHNN and CDR2 SYGVQD (reference sequence). The CDR3 is made up of 14 amino acids. V was pared by 4 bases and J by 3 bases, with 10 bases between.

CDR3 DNA: TGTGCCAGTAGGGTGACAGGGGTAGCACTAGATACGCAGTATTTT. The encoded protein is CASRVTGVALDTQYF. The chain uses TRBV19 and TRBJ2-3, with TRBD1 matching 8 bases. The CDR3 runs to 15 residues. Germline-derived CDR1 and CDR2 are LNHDA and SQIVND (reference sequence). The V gene end was trimmed by 6 bases and the J gene end by 5 bases; junction bases not matched to a gene: 10.

The J gene is TRBJ2-7, the V gene TRBV7-9; weak D call: TRBD1 (6 bases). Germline V gene sequence: CDR1 SEHNR, CDR2 FQNEAQ (reference sequence). The V end was cut by 8 bases, the J end by 5 bases, with 22 bases between. The CDR3 sequence is 15 residues long. The CDR3 sequence: CASASYRDLRNEQYF. The CDR3 DNA follows: TGTGCCAGCGCCTCCTACAGGGATCTACGGAACGAGCAGTACTTC.

The rearrangement uses TRBV14 and TRBJ1-1, with D possibly matching TRBD1 (6 bases). Trimming shortened V by 4 bases and J by 1 base, and 10 bases separated the two germline ends. The CDR3 spans 14 residues. CDR1 is SGHDN, CDR2 FVKESK, per germline. This CDR3 is CASSPLQGNTEAFF. CDR3 coding DNA: TGTGCCAGCAGCCCCCTACAGGGGAACACTGAAGCTTTCTTT.

J is TRBJ1-3 and V is TRBV6-5, with a weak D call TRBD1 (5 bases). The germline V and J ends were trimmed by 6 bases and 1 base, with 7 bases remaining between them. Germline-derived CDR1 and CDR2 are MNHEY and SVGAGI. The CDR3 has 13 residues. The CDR3 sequence: CASSDSSGNTIYF. The CDR3 coding sequence is TGTGCCAGCAGCGACAGTTCTGGAAACACCATATATTTT.

The chain recombines TRBV7-9 with TRBJ2-2, with 7 bases identical to TRBD1. The CDR3 is 16 residues long. The V gene's germline CDR1 is SEHNR and CDR2 FQNEAQ (reference sequence). J was trimmed by 4 bases and V by 4 bases; bases with no gene match: 9. CDR3 coding DNA: TGTGCCAGCAGCTCAGGGAGACAGGGTGGCACCGGGGAGCTGTTTTTT. It yields the protein CASSSGRQGGTGELFF.

The chain links TRBV30 to TRBJ1-6; maybe TRBD1 (5 bases). The germline CDR1 and CDR2 sequences are GTSNPN and SVGIG (reference sequence). The CDR3 runs 15 residues. V lost 3 bases, J lost 7 bases, and 16 bases lay in between. The CDR3, as DNA: TGTGCCTGGAGAAGGGAGGGGAGAGGGAATTCACCCCTCCACTTT. It specifies CAWRREGRGNSPLHF.

The chain recombines TRBV5-5 with TRBJ2-7, with a weak D call TRBD2 (6 bases). V lost 6 bases, J lost 11 bases, and 21 bases lay in between. This CDR3 is built from 13 residues. Germline V gene lookup returns CDR1 SGHKS and CDR2 YYEKEE (reference sequence). The DNA for the CDR3 is TGTGCCAGCACCCCCGGGACTTCCCGGTCGGAGTACTTC. Encoded protein: CASTPGTSRSEYF.

This sequence joins TRBV7-9 and TRBJ2-5; TRBD2 matches at 9 bases. This CDR3 contains 15 residues. Germline CDR1 is SEHNR and CDR2 is FQNEAQ (reference sequence). Trimming at V came to 4 bases and at J to 4 bases, leaving 7 bases not matched to a gene. The CDR3 region has the DNA TGTGCCAGCAGCTCTGGGGCGGGGGGGCCAGAGACCCAGTACTTC. Its translation: CASSSGAGGPETQYF. The full variable domain, completed using reference TRBV7-9 and TRBJ2-5, is DTGVSQNPRHKITKRGQNVTFRCDPISEHNRLYWYRQTLGQGPEFLTYFQNEAQLEKSRLLSDRFSAERPKGSFSTLEIQRTEQGDSAMYLCASSSGAGGPETQYFGPGTRLLVL.

The chain recombines TRBV12-3 or TRBV12-4 with TRBJ1-2; D gene unclear. Trimming took 1 base from V and 2 from J, leaving 5 bases between them. The CDR3 runs 13 residues. The CDR3 sequence is CASSLVGNYGYTF. CDR3 DNA: TGTGCCAGCAGTTTAGTGGGCAACTATGGCTACACCTTC.

This sequence joins TRBV15 and TRBJ1-2; no clear D gene. This CDR3 has 12 residues. Per the germline V gene, CDR1 is LNHNV and CDR2 is YYDKDF (reference sequence). The germline V and J ends were trimmed by 3 bases and 3 bases, with 5 bases remaining between them. The CDR3 sequence: CATSSRYYGYTF. The CDR3 DNA is TGTGCCACCAGCAGCCGGTACTATGGCTACACCTTC.

CDR3 in amino acids: CASSYRTSREQFF. The CDR3 DNA follows: TGTGCCAGCAGTTACCGGACTAGTCGTGAGCAGTTCTTC. This chain uses TRBV12-3 or TRBV12-4 with TRBJ2-1; 7 bases agree with TRBD2. The CDR3 contains 13 residues. The ends lost 4 bases at V and 9 bases at J; junction bases unmatched: 6.

The V gene is TRBV6-5, the J gene TRBJ2-2; 11 bases match TRBD1. J lost 5 bases, V lost 4 bases, and 6 bases had no gene match. The CDR3 contains 16 residues. CDR1 MNHEY and CDR2 SVGAGI come from the germline V gene. CDR3: CASSSGQGAVTGELFF. The CDR3 nucleotides are TGTGCCAGCAGTTCCGGACAGGGGGCAGTAACCGGGGAGCTGTTTTTT.

The J gene is TRBJ1-1, the V gene TRBV7-2; 7 positions agree with TRBD1. This CDR3 comprises 13 residues. The germline V gene has CDR1 SGHTA and CDR2 FQGNSA. V gave up 4 bases and J gave up 5 bases; unmatched junction bases: 4. The CDR3 DNA reads as TGTGCCAGCAGCTCAGACAGGGCAACTGAAGCTTTCTTT. Translating gives CASSSDRATEAFF. Using reference TRBV7-2 and TRBJ1-1 for the parts outside the CDR3, the full variable domain is GAGVSQSPSNKVTEKGKDVELRCDPISGHTALYWYRQSLGQGLEFLIYFQGNSAPDKSGLPSDRFSAERTGGSVSTLTIQRTQQEDSAVYLCASSSDRATEAFFGQGTRLTVV.

The chain's CDR3 is CASSPPAGDSIYGYTF. The CDR3 coding sequence is TGTGCCAGCAGCCCCCCCGCGGGGGATAGTATCTATGGCTACACCTTC. This chain connects TRBV7-2 to TRBJ1-2; the D gene is possibly TRBD1 (5 bases). The CDR3 is 16 residues long. V was shortened by 5 bases and J by 4 bases, with 20 bases between the two germline ends. CDR1 and CDR2 (germline): SGHTA, FQGNSA.

The chain employs TRBV18 and TRBJ2-7; 8 bases match TRBD1. The CDR3 has 15 residues. Germline V gene sequence: CDR1 KGHSH, CDR2 LQKENI. Trimming at V came to 3 bases and at J to 0 bases, leaving 4 bases not matched to a gene. CDR3 DNA: TGTGCCAGCTCACCGGGGACAGGATCCTCCTACGAGCAGTACTTC. This codes for CASSPGTGSSYEQYF. The variable domain in full, with the rest retrieved from reference TRBV18 and TRBJ2-7, is NAGVMQNPRHLVRRRGQEARLRCSPMKGHSHVYWYRQLPEEGLKFMVYLQKENIIDESGMPKERFSAEFPKEGPSILRIQQVVRGDSAAYFCASSPGTGSSYEQYFGPGTRLTVT.

The J gene is TRBJ2-1, the V gene TRBV10-3, with TRBD2 identical over 8 bases. Germline CDR1 ENHRY, CDR2 SYGVKD. Losses at the gene ends were 4 bases for V and 7 bases for J; bases not matched to a gene: 12. The CDR3 is made up of 16 amino acids. CDR3 coding DNA: TGTGCCATCAGTGGAGGAGGTCGGGGGGGCTTTAATGAGCAGTTCTTC. This sequence encodes CAISGGGRGGFNEQFF.

The V and J genes are TRBV28 and TRBJ2-1, with TRBD1 identical over 9 bases. There are 13 residues in the CDR3. Germline trimming cut 3 bases from V and 13 bases from J; bases unmatched to any gene: 7. Germline values: CDR1 MDHEN, CDR2 SYDVKM. In DNA form, the CDR3 reads TGTGCCAGCAGTTTGGGAGGGGACAGGGTCCAGTTCTTC. It codes for CASSLGGDRVQFF.

DNA of the CDR3: TGCAGCGTTGAAGAGGGACAGAGGGATACAGATACGCAGTATTTT. It yields the protein CSVEEGQRDTDTQYF. The rearrangement uses TRBV29-1 and TRBJ2-3, with 7 bases lining up with TRBD1. CDR3 size: 15 residues. The J segment lost 3 bases and the V segment lost 0 bases, leaving 6 bases of the junction unmatched. The germline V gene encodes CDR1 SQVTM and CDR2 ANQGSEA.

The chain joins TRBV29-1 to TRBJ1-1; 7 nucleotides align to TRBD1. The CDR3 totals 15 residues. V lost 4 bases and J lost 0; bases outside the gene matches: 8. Per germline, CDR1 SQVTM and CDR2 ANQGSEA. CDR3 coding DNA: TGCAGCGTTGGTCAGTTTGGGACAGTGAACACTGAAGCTTTCTTT. As protein: CSVGQFGTVNTEAFF. The full variable domain, with the rest looked up from reference TRBV29-1 and TRBJ1-1, is SAVISQKPSRDICQRGTSLTIQCQVDSQVTMMFWYRQQPGQSLTLIATANQGSEATYESGFVIDKFPISRPNLTFSTLTVSNMSPEDSSIYLCSVGQFGTVNTEAFFGQGTRLTVV.

This clone was observed a few times. The J gene is TRBJ2-7, the V gene TRBV24-1; D may be TRBD2 (6 bases). Germline loops: CDR1 KGHDR, CDR2 SFDVKD. V lost 0 bases to trimming and J lost 2 bases, with 31 bases between them. The CDR3 runs 22 residues. In DNA form, the CDR3 reads TGTGCCACCAGTGATTTGATTGGCCCCGGGAGCCCGCTCAGGCGATGGACCTACGAGCAGTACTTC. This translates into CATSDLIGPGSPLRRWTYEQYF.

The CDR3 spells CASSSTGGWNTEAFF. In DNA, the CDR3 is TGTGCCAGCAGCTCGACAGGGGGCTGGAACACTGAAGCTTTCTTT. J is TRBJ1-1 and V is TRBV7-2; 10 nucleotides agree with TRBD1. V shed 4 bases, J shed 1 base, and the junction held 3 bases outside the gene matches. CDR1 is SGHTA and CDR2 is FQGNSA in the germline V gene. The CDR3 extends over 15 amino acids.

V is TRBV6-5 and J is TRBJ2-5; 10 bases align to TRBD1. This CDR3 has 15 residues. V lost 5 bases and J lost 5; bases outside the gene matches: 8. CDR1 and CDR2 from the germline V gene are MNHEY and SVGAGI. The CDR3 here is CASSPRDRGRETQYF. In DNA form, the CDR3 reads TGTGCCAGCAGTCCCCGGGACAGGGGACGGGAGACCCAGTACTTC.

V is TRBV10-3 and J is TRBJ1-2, with 9 bases lining up with TRBD1. V shed 1 base and J 8 bases; nucleotides not matched to a gene: 8. The CDR3 extends over 15 amino acids. Germline V gene data show CDR1 as ENHRY and CDR2 as SYGVKD. CDR3 coding DNA: TGTGCCATCAGTGAGTTAGCACAGGGGGCGTGGGGCTACACCTTC. Protein: CAISELAQGAWGYTF.

The chain has TRBV5-4 and TRBJ1-4; D is undetermined. The germline gives CDR1 SGHNT, CDR2 YYREEE (reference sequence). This CDR3 region has 11 residues. Trimming removed 4 bases from V and 5 bases from J, with 3 bases in between. The CDR3 protein is CASSLNEKLFF. The CDR3 coding sequence is TGTGCCAGCAGCCTCAATGAAAAACTGTTTTTT.

The V and J genes are TRBV18 and TRBJ2-2; 7 bases agree with TRBD2. Germline V gives CDR1 KGHSH, CDR2 LQKENI. V lost 4 bases, J lost 8 bases, and 10 bases stayed unmatched. This CDR3 contains 15 residues. The CDR3 region has the DNA TGTGCCAGCTCACGCCCGGAGGGACTAAAAGGGGAGCTGTTTTTT. Its translation: CASSRPEGLKGELFF.

The chain is built from TRBV30 and TRBJ1-4; possibly TRBD1 for D (6 bases). The CDR3 loop spans 16 amino acids. V gave up 0 bases and J gave up 2 bases, with 13 bases separating them. Germline V lookup: CDR1 GTSNPN, CDR2 SVGIG (reference sequence). In DNA form, the CDR3 reads TGTGCCTGGAGTGTAGGTGGGGGCTATACTAATGAAAAACTGTTTTTT. Translated: CAWSVGGGYTNEKLFF.